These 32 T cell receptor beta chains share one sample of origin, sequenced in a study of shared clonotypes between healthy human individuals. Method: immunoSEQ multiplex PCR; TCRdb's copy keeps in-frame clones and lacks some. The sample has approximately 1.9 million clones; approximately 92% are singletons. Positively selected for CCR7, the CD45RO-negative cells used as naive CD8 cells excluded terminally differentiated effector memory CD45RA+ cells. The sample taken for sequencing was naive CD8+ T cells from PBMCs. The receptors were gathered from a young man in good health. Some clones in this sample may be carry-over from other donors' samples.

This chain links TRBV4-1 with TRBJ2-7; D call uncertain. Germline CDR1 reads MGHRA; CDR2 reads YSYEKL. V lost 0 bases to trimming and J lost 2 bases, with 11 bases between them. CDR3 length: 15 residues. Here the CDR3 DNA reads TGCGCCAGCAGCCAAGATCCCCTAGGGACCTACGAGCAGTACTTC. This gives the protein CASSQDPLGTYEQYF.

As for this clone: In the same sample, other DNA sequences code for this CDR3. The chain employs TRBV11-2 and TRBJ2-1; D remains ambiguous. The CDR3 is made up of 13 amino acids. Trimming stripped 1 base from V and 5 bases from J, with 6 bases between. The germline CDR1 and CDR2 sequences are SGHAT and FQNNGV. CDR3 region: CASSLGVNNEQFF. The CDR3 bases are TGTGCCAGCAGCTTAGGGGTGAACAATGAGCAGTTCTTC.

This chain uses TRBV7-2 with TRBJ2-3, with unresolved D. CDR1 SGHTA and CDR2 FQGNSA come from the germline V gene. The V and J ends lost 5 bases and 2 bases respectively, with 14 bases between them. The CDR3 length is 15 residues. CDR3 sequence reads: CASSPAIPATDTQYF. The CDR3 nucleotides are TGTGCCAGCAGCCCTGCTATACCAGCCACAGATACGCAGTATTTT.

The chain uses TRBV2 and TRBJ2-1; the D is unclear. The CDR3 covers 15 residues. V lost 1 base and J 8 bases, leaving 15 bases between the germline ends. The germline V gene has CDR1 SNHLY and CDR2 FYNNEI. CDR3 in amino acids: CASSEEPTRAHEQFF. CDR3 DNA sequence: TGTGCCAGCAGTGAAGAACCCACCCGAGCCCATGAGCAGTTCTTC.

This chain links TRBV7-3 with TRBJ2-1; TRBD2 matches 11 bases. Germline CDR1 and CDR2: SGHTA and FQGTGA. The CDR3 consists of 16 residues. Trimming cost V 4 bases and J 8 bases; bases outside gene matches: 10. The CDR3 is CASSWIAGGPFHEQFF. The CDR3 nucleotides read TGTGCCAGCAGCTGGATAGCGGGAGGGCCGTTCCATGAGCAGTTCTTC.

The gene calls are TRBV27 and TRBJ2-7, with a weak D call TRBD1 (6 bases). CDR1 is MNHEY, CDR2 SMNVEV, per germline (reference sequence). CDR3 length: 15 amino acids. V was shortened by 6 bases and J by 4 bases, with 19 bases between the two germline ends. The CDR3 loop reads CASSPTGKLLYEQYF. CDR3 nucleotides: TGTGCCAGCAGCCCCACAGGGAAACTCTTATACGAGCAGTACTTC.

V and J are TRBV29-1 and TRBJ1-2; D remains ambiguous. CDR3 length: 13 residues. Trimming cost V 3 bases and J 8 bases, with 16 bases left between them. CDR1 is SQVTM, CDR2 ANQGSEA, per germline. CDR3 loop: CSVDFTYMEGYTF. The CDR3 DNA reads TGCAGCGTTGATTTTACGTATATGGAGGGCTACACCTTC.

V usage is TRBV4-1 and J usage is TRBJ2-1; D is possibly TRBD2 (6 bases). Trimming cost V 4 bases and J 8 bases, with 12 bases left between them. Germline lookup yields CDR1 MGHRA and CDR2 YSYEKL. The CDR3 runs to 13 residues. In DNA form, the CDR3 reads TGCGCCAGCAGCCTTGGGAGGAGGGATGAGCAGTTCTTC. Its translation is CASSLGRRDEQFF.

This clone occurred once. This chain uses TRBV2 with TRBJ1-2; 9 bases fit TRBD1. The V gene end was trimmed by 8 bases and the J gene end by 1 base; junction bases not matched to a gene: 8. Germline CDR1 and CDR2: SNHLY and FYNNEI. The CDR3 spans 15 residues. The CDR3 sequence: CASRDREGLNYGYTF. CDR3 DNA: TGTGCCAGCCGGGACAGGGAAGGTCTTAACTATGGCTACACCTTC.

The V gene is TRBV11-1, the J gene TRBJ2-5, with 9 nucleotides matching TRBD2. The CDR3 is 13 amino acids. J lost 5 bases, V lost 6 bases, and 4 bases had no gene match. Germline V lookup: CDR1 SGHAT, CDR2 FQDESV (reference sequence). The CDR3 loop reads CASRAGGEETQYF. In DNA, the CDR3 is TGTGCCAGCAGGGCGGGAGGGGAGGAGACCCAGTACTTC.

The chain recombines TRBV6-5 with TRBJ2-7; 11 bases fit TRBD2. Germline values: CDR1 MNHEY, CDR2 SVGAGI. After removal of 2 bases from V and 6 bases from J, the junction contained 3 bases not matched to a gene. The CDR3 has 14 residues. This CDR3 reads CASSYILAGGEQYF. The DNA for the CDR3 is TGTGCCAGCAGTTACATCCTAGCGGGAGGCGAGCAGTACTTC.

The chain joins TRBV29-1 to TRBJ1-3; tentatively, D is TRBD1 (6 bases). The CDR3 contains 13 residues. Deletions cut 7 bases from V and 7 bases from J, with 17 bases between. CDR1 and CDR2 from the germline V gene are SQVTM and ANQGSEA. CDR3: CSANHREVNTIYF. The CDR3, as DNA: TGCAGCGCGAACCACAGGGAGGTGAACACCATATATTTT.

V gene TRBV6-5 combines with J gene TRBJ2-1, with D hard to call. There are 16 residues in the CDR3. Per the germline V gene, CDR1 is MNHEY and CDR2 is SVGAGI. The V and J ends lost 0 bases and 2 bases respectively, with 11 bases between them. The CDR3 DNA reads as TGTGCCAGCAGTTACTCGCCGGATGGGGCCTACAATGAGCAGTTCTTC. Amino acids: CASSYSPDGAYNEQFF.

The CDR3 DNA sequence: TGTGCCAGCAGCTTCCAGGGCGGTAACAATGAGCAGTTCTTC. Amino acid sequence: CASSFQGGNNEQFF. The rearrangement links TRBV7-9 to TRBJ2-1; D is perhaps TRBD1 (5 bases). The CDR3 runs to 14 residues. V lost 3 bases and J lost 5, with 11 bases in between. Germline V CDR1 and CDR2: SEHNR, FQNEAQ (reference sequence).

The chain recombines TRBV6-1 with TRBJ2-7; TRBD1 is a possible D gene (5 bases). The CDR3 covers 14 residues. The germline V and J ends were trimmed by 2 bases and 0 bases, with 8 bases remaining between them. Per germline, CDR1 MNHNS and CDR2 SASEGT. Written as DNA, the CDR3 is TGTGCCAGCAGTGAATGGACAAACTCCTACGAGCAGTACTTC. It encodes CASSEWTNSYEQYF.

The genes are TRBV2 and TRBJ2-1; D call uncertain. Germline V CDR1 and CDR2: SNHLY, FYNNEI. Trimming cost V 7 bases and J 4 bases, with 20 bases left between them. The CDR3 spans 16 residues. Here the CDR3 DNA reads TGTGCCAGCACCGCGGCGGCTAACCCGTATTACAATGAGCAGTTCTTC. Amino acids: CASTAAANPYYNEQFF.

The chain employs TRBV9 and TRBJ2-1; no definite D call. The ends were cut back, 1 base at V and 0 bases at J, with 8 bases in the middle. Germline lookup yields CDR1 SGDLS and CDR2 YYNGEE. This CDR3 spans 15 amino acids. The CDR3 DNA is TGTGCCAGCAGCGTACAAGGAAGCTCCTACAATGAGCAGTTCTTC. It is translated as CASSVQGSSYNEQFF.

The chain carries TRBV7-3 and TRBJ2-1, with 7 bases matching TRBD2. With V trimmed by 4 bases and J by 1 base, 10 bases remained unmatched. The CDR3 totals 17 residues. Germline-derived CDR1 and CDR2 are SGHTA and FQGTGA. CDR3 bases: TGTGCCAGCAGCTGGGGGTGGCGGGAGACTTCCTACAATGAGCAGTTCTTC. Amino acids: CASSWGWRETSYNEQFF.

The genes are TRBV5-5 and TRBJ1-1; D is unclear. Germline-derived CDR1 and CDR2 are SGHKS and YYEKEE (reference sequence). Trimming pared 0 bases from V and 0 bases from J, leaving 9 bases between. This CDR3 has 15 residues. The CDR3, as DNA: TGTGCCAGCAGCTTGGAGGCGGACCTGAACACTGAAGCTTTCTTT. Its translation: CASSLEADLNTEAFF.

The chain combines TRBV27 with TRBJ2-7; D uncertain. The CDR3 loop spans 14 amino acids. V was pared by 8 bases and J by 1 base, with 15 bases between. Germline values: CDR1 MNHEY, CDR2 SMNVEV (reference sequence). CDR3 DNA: TGTGCCAGCGGCCCTCGAAGGAAGTCCTACGAGCAGTACTTC. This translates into CASGPRRKSYEQYF.

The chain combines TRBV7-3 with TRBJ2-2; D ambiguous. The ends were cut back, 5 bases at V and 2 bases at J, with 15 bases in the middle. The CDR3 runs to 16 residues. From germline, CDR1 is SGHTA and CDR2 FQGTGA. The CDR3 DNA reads TGTGCCAGCAGCACCCAGCTGGCGGACAACACCGGGGAGCTGTTTTTT. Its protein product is CASSTQLADNTGELFF. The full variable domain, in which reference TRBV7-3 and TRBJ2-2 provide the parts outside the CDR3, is GAGVSQTPSNKVTEKGKYVELRCDPISGHTALYWYRQSLGQGPEFLIYFQGTGAADDSGLPNDRFFAVRPEGSVSTLKIQRTERGDSAVYLCASSTQLADNTGELFFGEGSRLTVL.

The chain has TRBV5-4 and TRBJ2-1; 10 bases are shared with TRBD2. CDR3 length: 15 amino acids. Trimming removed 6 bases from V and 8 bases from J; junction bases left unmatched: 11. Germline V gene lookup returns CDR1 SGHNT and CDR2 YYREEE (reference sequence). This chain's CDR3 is CASIGASGSNYEQFF. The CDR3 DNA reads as TGTGCCAGCATCGGGGCTAGCGGGAGTAACTATGAGCAGTTCTTC.

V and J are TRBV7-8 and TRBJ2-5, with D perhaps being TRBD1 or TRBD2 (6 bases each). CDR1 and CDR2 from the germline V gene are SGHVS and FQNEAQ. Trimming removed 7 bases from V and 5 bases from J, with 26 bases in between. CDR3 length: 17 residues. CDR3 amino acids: CASTLRVLEGGGETQYF. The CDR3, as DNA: TGTGCCAGCACCCTGCGGGTCCTTGAGGGGGGCGGCGAGACCCAGTACTTC.

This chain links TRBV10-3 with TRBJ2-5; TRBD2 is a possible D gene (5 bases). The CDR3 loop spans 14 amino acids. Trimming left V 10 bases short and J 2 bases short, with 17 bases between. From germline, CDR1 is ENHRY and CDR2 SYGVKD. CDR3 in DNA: TGTGCCACAGAGAGGGAGTTGAAGCAAGAGACCCAGTACTTC. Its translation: CATERELKQETQYF.

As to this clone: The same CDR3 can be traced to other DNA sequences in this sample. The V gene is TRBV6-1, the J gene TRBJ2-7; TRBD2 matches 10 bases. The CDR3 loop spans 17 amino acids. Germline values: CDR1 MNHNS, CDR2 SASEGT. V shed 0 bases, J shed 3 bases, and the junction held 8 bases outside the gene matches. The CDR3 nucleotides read TGTGCCAGCAGTGAAGCAGGGCTAGCGGGGGTGATCTACGAGCAGTACTTC. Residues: CASSEAGLAGVIYEQYF.

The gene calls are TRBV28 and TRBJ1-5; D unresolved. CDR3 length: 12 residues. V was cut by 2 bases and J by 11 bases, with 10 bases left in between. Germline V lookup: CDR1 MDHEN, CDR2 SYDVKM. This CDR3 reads CASSLKGMTQHF. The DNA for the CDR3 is TGTGCCAGCAGTTTAAAGGGTATGACCCAGCATTTT. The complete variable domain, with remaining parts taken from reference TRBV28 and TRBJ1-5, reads DVKVTQSSRYLVKRTGEKVFLECVQDMDHENMFWYRQDPGLGLRLIYFSYDVKMKEKGDIPEGYSVSREKKERFSLILESASTNQTSMYLCASSLKGMTQHFGDGTRLSIL.

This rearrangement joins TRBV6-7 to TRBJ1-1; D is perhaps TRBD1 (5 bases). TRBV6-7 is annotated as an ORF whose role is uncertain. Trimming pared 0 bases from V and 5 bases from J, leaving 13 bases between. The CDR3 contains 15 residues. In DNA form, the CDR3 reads TGTGCCAGCAGTTACTCGTATCAGGGACGAACTGAAGCTTTCTTT. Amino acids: CASSYSYQGRTEAFF.

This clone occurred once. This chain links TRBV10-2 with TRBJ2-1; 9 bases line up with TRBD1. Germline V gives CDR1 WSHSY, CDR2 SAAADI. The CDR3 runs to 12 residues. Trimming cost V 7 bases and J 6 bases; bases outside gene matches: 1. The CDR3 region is CASTTGGNEQFF. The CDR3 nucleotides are TGCGCCAGCACGACAGGGGGCAATGAGCAGTTCTTC.

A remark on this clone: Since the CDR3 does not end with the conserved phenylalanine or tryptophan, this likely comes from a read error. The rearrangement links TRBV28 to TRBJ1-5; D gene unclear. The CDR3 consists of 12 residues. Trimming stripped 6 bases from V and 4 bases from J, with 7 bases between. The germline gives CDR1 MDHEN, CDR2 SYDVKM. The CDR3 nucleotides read TGTGCCAGCAGCATTGAAAATCAGCCCCAGCATTCT. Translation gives CASSIENQPQHS.

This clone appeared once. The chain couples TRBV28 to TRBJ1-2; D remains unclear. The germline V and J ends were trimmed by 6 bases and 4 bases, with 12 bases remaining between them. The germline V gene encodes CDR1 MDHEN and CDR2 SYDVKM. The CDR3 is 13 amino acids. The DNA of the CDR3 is TGTGCCAGCAGCCAAACAGAATTCTATGGCTACACCTTC. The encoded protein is CASSQTEFYGYTF.

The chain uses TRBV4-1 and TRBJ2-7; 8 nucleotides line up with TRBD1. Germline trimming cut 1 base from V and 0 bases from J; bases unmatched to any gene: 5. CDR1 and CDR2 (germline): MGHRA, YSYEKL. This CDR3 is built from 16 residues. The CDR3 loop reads CASSQARGQGSYEQYF. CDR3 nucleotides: TGCGCCAGCAGCCAAGCCCGAGGACAGGGCTCCTACGAGCAGTACTTC.

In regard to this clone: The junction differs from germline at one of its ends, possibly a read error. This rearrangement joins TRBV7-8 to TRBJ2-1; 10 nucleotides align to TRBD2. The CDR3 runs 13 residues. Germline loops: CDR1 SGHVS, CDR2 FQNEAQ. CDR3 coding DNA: TGTGCCAGCAGCCACCAGTCAGCGGGAGGGCCGGTCTTC. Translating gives CASSHQSAGGPVF.